A selection of T cell receptor beta chains follows, all from one sample in a study of T cells in Graves' hyperthyroidism and ophthalmopathy. TCRdb re-called the multiplex PCR reads with MiXCR, one entry per CDR3 protein. The sample gives approximately 300,000 distinct CDR3 sequences, around 16% of which show up once; approximately 35% is in the top ten. Source material: blood. These receptors originate from a man aged 25-40 years with Graves' hyperthyroidism. CDR3s include the opening cysteine and the closing phenylalanine or tryptophan. Fields, in order: V gene, D gene, J gene, clone size, CDR3 protein, CDR3 DNA. A D gene is named only where the DNA matches it firmly. Clone size is given for some rows only: seen once, a few or many times, or a class if the clone is expanded.

TRBV4-1	NA	TRBJ1-1	NA	CASSQGGAVMNTEAFF	TGCGCCAGCAGCCAAGGGGGGGCAGTCATGAACACTGAAGCTTTCTTT
TRBV5-1	NA	TRBJ2-3	NA	CATRGVKRARLPADTQYF	TGCGCCACCAGGGGGGTCAAACGGGCCCGCCTTCCGGCAGATACGCAGTATTTT
TRBV19	NA	TRBJ2-7	NA	CASSFGTRSYEQYF	TGTGCCAGTAGCTTCGGGACCCGGAGCTACGAGCAGTACTTC
TRBV18	NA	TRBJ2-7	many	CASSPLMSSYEQYF	TGTGCCAGCTCACCACTAATGAGCTCCTACGAGCAGTACTTC
TRBV29-1	NA	TRBJ2-7	NA	CSVDDGSYEQYF	TGCAGCGTTGATGATGGTTCCTACGAGCAGTACTTC
TRBV6-1	TRBD2	TRBJ2-1	many	CASRGGTSANNEQFF	TGTGCCAGCAGGGGTGGGACTAGCGCGAACAATGAGCAGTTCTTC
TRBV3-1	NA	TRBJ1-6	many	CASSQDGNSPLHF	TGTGCCAGCAGCCAAGATGGGAATTCACCCCTCCACTTT
TRBV24-1	NA	TRBJ2-5	few	CATSDLGQSEGETQYF	TGTGCCACCAGTGATTTGGGGCAGTCCGAGGGAGAGACCCAGTACTTC
TRBV28	TRBD1	TRBJ1-1	many	CASRSGQGNTEAFF	TGTGCCAGCAGGTCGGGACAGGGGAACACTGAAGCTTTCTTT
TRBV19	TRBD2	TRBJ2-1	few	CASSIWLAGANEQFF	TGTGCCAGTAGTATTTGGCTAGCGGGAGCCAATGAGCAGTTCTTC
TRBV11-3	NA	TRBJ2-2	many	CASGPVDGELFF	TGTGCCAGCGGACCTGTGGACGGGGAGCTGTTTTTT
TRBV3-1	NA	TRBJ2-7	many	CASSQDQARSYEQYF	TGTGCCAGCAGCCAAGATCAAGCCCGATCCTACGAGCAGTACTTC
TRBV2	TRBD1	TRBJ2-1	many	CASSRDSYNEQFF	TGTGCCAGCAGCCGGGACAGCTACAATGAGCAGTTCTTC
TRBV27	TRBD1	TRBJ2-1	many	CASSFPTDRGIRYNEQFF	TGTGCCAGCAGTTTCCCTACCGACAGGGGAATAAGGTACAATGAGCAGTTCTTC
TRBV5-5	TRBD2	TRBJ2-2	many	CATTGAGDTGELFF	TGTGCCACCACCGGAGCGGGAGACACCGGGGAGCTGTTTTTT
TRBV10-3	TRBD2	TRBJ2-7	few	CAISEPPARKAGGKNEQYF	TGTGCCATCAGTGAGCCCCCAGCCCGTAAAGCGGGAGGAAAGAACGAGCAGTACTTC
TRBV10-3	TRBD1	TRBJ1-1	few	CATASGQGSTEAFF	TGTGCCACGGCTTCAGGACAGGGAAGCACTGAAGCTTTCTTT
TRBV28	TRBD1	TRBJ1-5	NA	CASSRGQGRGQPQHF	TGTGCCAGCAGCCGCGGACAGGGGAGGGGGCAGCCCCAGCATTTT
TRBV20-1	TRBD2	TRBJ2-7	many	CSASVTGTSGRAGLHEQYF	TGCAGTGCTAGTGTTACCGGGACTAGCGGGAGGGCCGGATTACACGAGCAGTACTTC
TRBV14	NA	TRBJ2-5	NA	CASSSLLGQETQYF	TGTGCCAGCAGCTCGCTACTGGGACAAGAGACCCAGTACTTC
TRBV6-5	NA	TRBJ2-5	few	CASGYVGGETQYF	TGTGCCAGCGGTTACGTAGGTGGAGAGACCCAGTACTTC
TRBV2	NA	TRBJ2-3	many	CASSGTGLVTDTQYF	TGTGCCAGCAGTGGGACAGGACTAGTGACAGATACGCAGTATTTT
TRBV29-1	NA	TRBJ2-5	many	CSVDPQGETQYF	TGCAGCGTTGATCCGCAGGGAGAGACCCAGTACTTC
TRBV12-3/TRBV12-4	TRBD2	TRBJ2-2	NA	CASSILAGVTGELFF	TGTGCCAGCAGTATACTAGCGGGAGTCACCGGGGAGCTGTTTTTT
TRBV5-1	NA	TRBJ2-1	few	CASSAGYSSYNEQFF	TGCGCCAGCTCGGCGGGATACAGCTCCTACAATGAGCAGTTCTTC
TRBV3-1	NA	TRBJ2-2	many	CASSRLDTGELFF	TGTGCCAGCAGCCGGCTTGACACCGGGGAGCTGTTTTTT
TRBV20-1	TRBD2	TRBJ2-1	many	CSATGLAGDNEQFF	TGCAGTGCCACAGGACTAGCGGGAGACAATGAGCAGTTCTTC
TRBV20-1	NA	TRBJ2-1	NA	CSASGSPGSYNEQFF	TGCAGTGCTAGTGGCAGCCCTGGATCCTACAATGAGCAGTTCTTC
TRBV20-1	NA	TRBJ2-7	once	CSARAPSDYEQYF	TGCAGTGCTAGAGCCCCTAGCGACTACGAGCAGTACTTC
TRBV30	TRBD2	TRBJ2-3	few	CAWSPGLAGNIGTDTQYF	TGTGCCTGGTCCCCAGGACTAGCGGGCAATATAGGCACAGATACGCAGTATTTT
TRBV28	NA	TRBJ1-1	many	CASSQIPGAEAFF	TGTGCCAGCTCACAAATCCCGGGCGCCGAAGCTTTCTTT
TRBV24-1	NA	TRBJ1-2	NA	CATQPGANYGYTF	TGTGCCACCCAGCCGGGGGCTAACTATGGCTACACCTTC
TRBV2	NA	TRBJ1-1	few	CASREPLSFF	TGTGCCAGCCGTGAGCCCTTATCTTTCTTT
TRBV5-1	TRBD1	TRBJ2-2	NA	CASSPGTVSTGELFF	TGCGCCAGCAGCCCCGGGACAGTTAGCACCGGGGAGCTGTTTTTT
TRBV24-1	TRBD2	TRBJ2-1	few	CATSDRLAGEGRSYNEQFF	TGTGCCACCAGTGATCGACTAGCGGGAGAGGGAAGATCCTACAATGAGCAGTTCTTC
TRBV15	TRBD2	TRBJ2-3	few	CATRPGLAGRTQYF	TGTGCCACCCGTCCCGGACTAGCGGGACGAACGCAGTATTTT
TRBV19	NA	TRBJ1-2	NA	CASSLEIYGYTF	TGTGCCAGTAGTCTTGAGATCTATGGCTACACCTTC